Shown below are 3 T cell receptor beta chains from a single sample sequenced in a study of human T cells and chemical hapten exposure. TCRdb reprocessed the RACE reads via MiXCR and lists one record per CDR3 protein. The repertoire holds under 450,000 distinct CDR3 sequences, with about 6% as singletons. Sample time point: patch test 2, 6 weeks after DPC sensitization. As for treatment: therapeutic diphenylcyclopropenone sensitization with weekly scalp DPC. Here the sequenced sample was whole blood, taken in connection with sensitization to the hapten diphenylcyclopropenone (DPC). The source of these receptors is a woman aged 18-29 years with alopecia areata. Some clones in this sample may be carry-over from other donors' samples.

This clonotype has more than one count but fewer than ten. The CDR3 reads CASSPPDGLTSPLHF. The CDR3 bases are TGTGCCAGCTCACCACCGGACGGACTTACTTCACCCCTCCACTTT. The chain combines TRBV18 with TRBJ1-6, with D hard to call. Trimming took off 0 bases at V and 9 bases at J, with 12 bases between the two ends. The CDR3 has 15 amino acids. CDR1 KGHSH and CDR2 LQKENI come from the germline V gene.

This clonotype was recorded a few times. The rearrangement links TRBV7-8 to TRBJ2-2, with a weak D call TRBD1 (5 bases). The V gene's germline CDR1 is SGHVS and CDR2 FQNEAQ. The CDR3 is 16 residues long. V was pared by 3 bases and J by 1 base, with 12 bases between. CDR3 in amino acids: CASSFGHLRNTGELFF. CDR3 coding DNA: TGTGCCAGCAGCTTCGGACACTTGAGGAACACCGGGGAGCTGTTTTTT.

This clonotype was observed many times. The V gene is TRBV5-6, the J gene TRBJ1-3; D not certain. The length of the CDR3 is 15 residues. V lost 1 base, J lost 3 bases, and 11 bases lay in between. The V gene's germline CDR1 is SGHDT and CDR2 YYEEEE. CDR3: CASSLFKFFGNTIYF. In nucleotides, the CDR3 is TGTGCCAGCAGCTTGTTTAAGTTCTTTGGAAACACCATATATTTT.